Each of the 23 T cell receptor beta chains below was sequenced from the same sample in a study of control samples from healthy donors and cancer patients. The table came from immunoSEQ multiplex PCR; TCRdb's copy has only in-frame clones and leaves some out. The data contain tens of thousands of clones, 87% of them seen just once; the ten biggest clones take up 20% to 25%. Sequenced: blood. Receptor source: a man in his fifties in good health.

This chain connects TRBV6-6 to TRBJ2-2, with unresolved D. The germline V and J ends were trimmed by 0 bases and 1 base, with 3 bases remaining between them. The CDR3 totals 14 residues. In germline, CDR1 is MNHNY, CDR2 SVGAGI (reference sequence). CDR3 sequence reads: CASSYSGNTGELFF. The CDR3 region has the DNA TGTGCCAGCAGTTACTCAGGGAACACCGGGGAGCTGTTTTTT.

The gene calls are TRBV18 and TRBJ1-2; 9 nucleotides agree with TRBD1. This CDR3 comprises 15 residues. In germline, CDR1 is KGHSH, CDR2 LQKENI. V gave up 3 bases and J gave up 4 bases; unmatched junction bases: 6. CDR3 loop: CASSPAGTGIYGYTF. The CDR3 DNA is TGTGCCAGCTCACCTGCCGGGACAGGGATCTATGGCTACACCTTC.

CDR3 residues: CASRGWGALGTQYF. CDR3 nucleotide sequence: TGTGCCAGCAGAGGCTGGGGGGCCTTGGGGACCCAGTACTTC. The chain links TRBV7-8 to TRBJ2-5; possibly TRBD1 or TRBD2 for D (6 bases each). The germline V and J ends were trimmed by 6 bases and 7 bases, with 18 bases remaining between them. CDR1 and CDR2 (germline): SGHVS, FQNEAQ. The CDR3 length is 14 residues.

The J gene is TRBJ2-2, the V gene TRBV4-3; perhaps TRBD2 as D (6 bases). This CDR3 spans 14 amino acids. Germline V gene sequence: CDR1 LGHNA, CDR2 YSLEER. Trimming shortened V by 8 bases and J by 0 bases, and 10 bases separated the two germline ends. The CDR3 coding sequence is TGCGCCAGCGGAGGGACGGCGAACACCGGGGAGCTGTTTTTT. It specifies CASGGTANTGELFF.

The chain joins TRBV6-5 to TRBJ2-1; possibly TRBD1 for D (6 bases). The germline V and J ends were trimmed by 2 bases and 10 bases, with 18 bases remaining between them. The CDR3 loop spans 15 amino acids. The germline gives CDR1 MNHEY, CDR2 SVGAGI. The CDR3, as DNA: TGTGCCAGCAGTTACGGGGGCCGCGCCAGCGGAGAGCAGTTCTTC. Amino acids: CASSYGGRASGEQFF.

The J gene is TRBJ2-2, the V gene TRBV6-5; TRBD2 might be the D (5 bases). V lost 0 bases to trimming and J lost 7 bases, with 9 bases between them. This CDR3 has 14 amino acids. Germline CDR1 is MNHEY and CDR2 is SVGAGI. For the CDR3, the DNA is TGTGCCAGCAGTTACTCGAATGCGGGCGGGGAGCTGTTTTTT. Its translation: CASSYSNAGGELFF.

The V call is TRBV7-2, the J call TRBJ1-2, with D unclear. Trimming took off 5 bases at V and 11 bases at J, with 18 bases between the two ends. This CDR3 contains 13 residues. Germline V lookup: CDR1 SGHTA, CDR2 FQGNSA. The CDR3 here is CASSQDRRLPYTF. DNA for the CDR3: TGTGCCAGCAGCCAAGACCGACGTCTCCCTTACACCTTC. The full variable domain, in which reference TRBV7-2 and TRBJ1-2 provide the parts outside the CDR3, is GAGVSQSPSNKVTEKGKDVELRCDPISGHTALYWYRQSLGQGLEFLIYFQGNSAPDKSGLPSDRFSAERTGGSVSTLTIQRTQQEDSAVYLCASSQDRRLPYTFGSGTRLTVV.

The chain is built from TRBV4-3 and TRBJ1-6, with 9 bases identical to TRBD1. This CDR3 has 16 residues. V was clipped by 0 bases and J by 10 bases; unmatched bases: 7. Germline CDR1 LGHNA, CDR2 YSLEER. DNA for the CDR3: TGCGCCAGCAGCCAAGATCAGGGACAGGGTGGCTCACCCCTCCACTTT. Protein sequence: CASSQDQGQGGSPLHF.

The chain recombines TRBV13 with TRBJ2-3; D gene uncertain. The CDR3 runs 13 residues. V was pared by 3 bases and J by 4 bases, with 8 bases between. CDR1 is PRHDT and CDR2 is FYEKMQ in the germline V gene (reference sequence). The CDR3 DNA follows: TGTGCCAGCAGCTTGGGATCAGCAGATACGCAGTATTTT. This sequence encodes CASSLGSADTQYF.

The chain recombines TRBV11-3 with TRBJ1-1; D might be TRBD1 (5 bases). The germline V and J ends were trimmed by 0 bases and 7 bases, with 9 bases remaining between them. The germline V gene encodes CDR1 SGHNT and CDR2 YENEEA. The CDR3 spans 13 residues. The CDR3 region has the DNA TGTGCCAGCAGCTTAGATCTCGGGGGTGAAGCTTTCTTT. Translation: CASSLDLGGEAFF.

V and J are TRBV7-9 and TRBJ1-1; 9 nucleotides agree with TRBD1. This CDR3 is built from 15 residues. V gave up 5 bases and J gave up 2 bases; unmatched junction bases: 6. Germline CDR1 reads SEHNR; CDR2 reads FQNEAQ (reference sequence). The chain's CDR3 is CASSPQGQGNTEAFF. CDR3 in DNA: TGTGCCAGCAGCCCTCAGGGACAGGGAAACACTGAAGCTTTCTTT.

The chain is built from TRBV6-6 and TRBJ1-3; no clear D gene. This CDR3 is built from 16 residues. In germline, CDR1 is MNHNY, CDR2 SVGAGI (reference sequence). V was trimmed by 0 bases and J by 0 bases, leaving 9 bases between them. The CDR3 region is CASSYSNGDSGNTIYF. For the CDR3, the DNA is TGTGCCAGCAGTTACTCGAACGGGGACTCTGGAAACACCATATATTTT.

This clone was recorded a few times. Written as DNA, the CDR3 is TGTGCCAGCAGCCCTCTCAAAGGGGGCGGGAGAGAGACCCAGTACTTC. This codes for CASSPLKGGGRETQYF. This chain links TRBV6-2 or TRBV6-3 with TRBJ2-5; D assignment may be TRBD1 or TRBD2 (7 bases each). The V gene's germline CDR1 is MNHEY and CDR2 SVGEGT. The CDR3 loop spans 16 amino acids. Trimming stripped 6 bases from V and 4 bases from J, with 21 bases between.

The genes are TRBV9 and TRBJ1-1, with D uncertain. Looked up from germline, CDR1 is SGDLS and CDR2 is YYNGEE. Trimming took off 0 bases at V and 2 bases at J, with 17 bases between the two ends. This CDR3 comprises 17 residues. The CDR3 sequence: CASSVGVLDGKNTEAFF. Written as DNA, the CDR3 is TGTGCCAGCAGCGTAGGCGTTCTGGACGGCAAAAACACTGAAGCTTTCTTT.

The chain carries TRBV4-2 and TRBJ2-1; 7 bases match TRBD2. The J segment lost 7 bases and the V segment lost 1 base, leaving 19 bases of the junction unmatched. CDR3 length: 19 residues. Germline-derived CDR1 and CDR2 are LGHNA and YNFKEQ. For the CDR3, the DNA is TGTGCCAGCAGCCAAGTTAGTCTAATCGGGGGAGGGAGCTATAATGAGCAGTTCTTC. Its translation: CASSQVSLIGGGSYNEQFF.

About this clone: Relative to the germline gene, one junction end is altered; a read error may explain this. The V call is TRBV18, the J call TRBJ2-3; possible D gene TRBD1, 6 bases. The CDR3 is 13 amino acids. Looked up from germline, CDR1 is KGHSH and CDR2 is LQKENI. The chain's CDR3 is CASSPPGRTENRF. Written as DNA, the CDR3 is TGTGCCAGCTCACCTCCTGGAAGGACAGAAAACCGGTTT.

The gene calls are TRBV19 and TRBJ2-5; 10 bases fit TRBD2. The CDR3 totals 15 residues. Germline values: CDR1 LNHDA, CDR2 SQIVND (reference sequence). V was clipped by 6 bases and J by 3 bases; unmatched bases: 7. The CDR3 region is CASRKLAGIKETQYF. As DNA, the CDR3 is TGTGCCAGTAGGAAACTAGCGGGAATCAAAGAGACCCAGTACTTC.

The chain links TRBV20-1 to TRBJ2-1; weak D call: TRBD2 (6 bases). This CDR3 has 12 amino acids. Deletions cut 3 bases from V and 6 bases from J, with 9 bases between. The germline V gene has CDR1 DFQATT and CDR2 SNEGSKA (reference sequence). The CDR3 here is CSASVAVNEQFF. In DNA, the CDR3 is TGCAGTGCTAGTGTAGCGGTCAATGAGCAGTTCTTC.

The DNA for the CDR3 is TGTGCCAGCAGCGCGACTAGCGGGAGTAGTGAGCAGTTCTTC. Protein: CASSATSGSSEQFF. The chain employs TRBV13 and TRBJ2-1, with 12 bases fitting TRBD2. This CDR3 contains 14 residues. With V trimmed by 5 bases and J by 9 bases, 5 bases remained unmatched. Germline V gene lookup returns CDR1 PRHDT and CDR2 FYEKMQ (reference sequence).

This clone appeared a single time. This chain connects TRBV7-2 to TRBJ1-4; D call uncertain. The CDR3 covers 14 residues. With 7 bases removed from V and 8 bases from J, the gap between germline ends came to 17 bases. CDR1 and CDR2 from the germline V gene are SGHTA and FQGNSA. CDR3 loop: CASTATSLEEKLFF. CDR3 bases: TGTGCCAGCACCGCCACCTCGTTGGAAGAAAAACTGTTTTTT.

The chain links TRBV13 to TRBJ2-7; D assignment may be TRBD1 or TRBD2 (5 bases each). V shed 4 bases and J shed 4 bases, with 20 bases lying between them. The CDR3 runs 16 residues. The germline V gene encodes CDR1 PRHDT and CDR2 FYEKMQ (reference sequence). CDR3 protein: CASSSGGGQSPYEQYF. CDR3 nucleotide sequence: TGTGCCAGCAGCTCTGGAGGAGGACAATCCCCTTACGAGCAGTACTTC.

In regard to this clone: At one boundary the junction diverges from the germline segment, which might be a read error. This chain joins TRBV15 and TRBJ2-3; D remains ambiguous. The CDR3 totals 10 residues. CDR1 and CDR2 from the germline V gene are LNHNV and YYDKDF (reference sequence). CDR3 bases: TGTGCCACCAGCAGAGATACGCAGTATTTT. Amino acids: CATSRDTQYF.

The chain is built from TRBV3-1 (or the pseudogene TRBV3-2) and TRBJ2-3, with D possibly being TRBD2 (5 bases). Looked up from germline, CDR1 is LGHDT and CDR2 is YNNKEL (reference sequence). This CDR3 has 13 amino acids. The V end lost 6 bases, the J end lost 4 bases, and 11 bases lay between the germline ends. CDR3 DNA: TGTGCCAGCAGTCAACTCGGGGCAGATACGCAGTATTTT. It codes for CASSQLGADTQYF.